This T cell receptor (beta chain) derives from a study of cytomegalovirus exposure and HLA in healthy donors. Study-wide context: The 110 or so validation repertoires used the same platform as the roughly 670 first-cohort repertoires, a later analysis reported. The study's findings and limits: A list of 150 to 200 TCR beta chains associated with cytomegalovirus was given. The authors confirmed in vitro that three CMV-associated chains were specific for CMV antigens.

Comments on this clone: Antigen specificity is unknown.

The germline V and J ends were trimmed by 0 bases and 1 base, with 9 bases remaining between them. The germline gives CDR1 MNHEY, CDR2 SVGAGI. There are 15 residues in the CDR3. This table comes from immunoSEQ multiplex PCR, and its TCRdb copy is limited to in-frame clones, with some not included. This table has some 240,000 clones, about nine tenths appearing once. Donors were drawn from the roughly 130-subject validation cohort, separate from the approximately 700-subject first cohort. Specimen: PBMCs. V is TRBV6-5 and J is TRBJ1-1; D gene ambiguous. The clonotype comes from a woman under 30 in good health and CMV-seropositive. The CDR3 nucleotides read TGTGCCAGCAGTTACTCGAGTACGGGGAACACTGAAGCTTTCTTT. It codes for CASSYSSTGNTEAFF.